This TCR beta chain was found in a study of regulatory T cells in long-lasting Graves disease. The time point: newly diagnosed GD, antithyroid drugs for less than 3 months. The TCR library was made from RNA that had been extracted from PBMCs in TRIzol. American Thyroid Association guidelines defined how Graves' disease was diagnosed. In this cohort, patients came from an endocrinology department located in Xi'an, China. The CDR3 has 15 amino acids. With V trimmed by 3 bases and J by 7 bases, 6 bases remained unmatched. As concerns this clonotype: This could be a read error, since a much larger clone is one nucleotide away.

Construction of the TCR beta libraries employed iRepertoire HTBI primers in conjunction with Arm-PCR of CDR3 regions. TCRdb called the multiplex PCR reads again in MiXCR, with one record for every CDR3 protein. The sample includes 400,000 to 500,000 distinct CDR3 sequences, around 13% of them seen just once. This sample also belongs to another study, concerning T cells in Graves' hyperthyroidism and ophthalmopathy. That report adds: Most clonotypes expanded in thyroid above 0.001 were likewise present in blood.

Here the sequenced sample was peripheral blood mononuclear cells (PBMCs), taken at new diagnosis, from a patient treated with antithyroid drugs. This clonotype was obtained from a woman in her forties or fifties with Graves disease. The genes are TRBV12-3 or TRBV12-4 and TRBJ1-6; 7 nucleotides match TRBD1. The CDR3 DNA reads TGTGCCAGCAGTTTCAGGGGGGCGCGGAATTCACCCCTCCACTTT. It translates to CASSFRGARNSPLHF.